This is a list of T cell receptor beta chains from one sample in a study of tumor and adjacent non-tumor tissue in lung cancer. TCRdb reprocessed the multiplex PCR reads via MiXCR and lists one record per CDR3 protein. This sample yields about 50,000 distinct CDR3 sequences, of which 74% are seen a single time; roughly 25% belongs to the top ten. Material for sequencing was distant non-tumor lung tissue. The receptors come from a woman aged 55-69 years with non-small cell lung cancer. CDR3s include the opening cysteine and the closing phenylalanine or tryptophan. The order of the fields is V gene, clone size, J gene, D gene, CDR3 DNA, CDR3 protein. D genes are given only for firm matches. The size of a clone is reported for some rows only, either as once, few or many, or as a class for expanded clones.

V: TRBV6-5
size: -
J: TRBJ2-5
D: -
DNA: TGTGCCAGCAGTCGGACAAGGGGCCAAAAGACTCAGTACTTC
CDR3: CASSRTRGQKTQYF

V: TRBV11-2
size: -
J: TRBJ2-7
D: TRBD2
DNA: TGTGCCTGCAGTCCTAGCGGGGGGCTCTACGAGCAATACTTC
CDR3: CACSPSGGLYEQYF

V: TRBV4-3
size: medium-sized
J: TRBJ1-1
D: -
DNA: TGCGCCAGCAGCCGCAGGAGGGACACTGAAGCTTTCTTT
CDR3: CASSRRRDTEAFF

V: TRBV28
size: many
J: TRBJ1-2
D: -
DNA: TGTGCCAGCAGCCTCCGCCCCGACAGCTATGGCTACACCTTC
CDR3: CASSLRPDSYGYTF

V: TRBV29-1
size: -
J: TRBJ2-3
D: -
DNA: TGCAGCGTGGGCGGGACAGCCCTCGCAGATACGCAGTATTTT
CDR3: CSVGGTALADTQYF

V: TRBV4-3
size: medium-sized
J: TRBJ2-3
D: TRBD2
DNA: TGCGCCAGCAGCCAAGAGAGCGGGAGAGCAGATACGCAGTATTTT
CDR3: CASSQESGRADTQYF

V: TRBV12-3/TRBV12-4
size: -
J: TRBJ2-1
D: TRBD2
DNA: TGTGCCAGCAATTCCCTACCGGGAGGACTTTACAATGAGCAGTTCTTC
CDR3: CASNSLPGGLYNEQFF

V: TRBV4-1
size: -
J: TRBJ1-1
D: TRBD1
DNA: TGCATTAGCAGCCAAGGACAGGGGGCGAAGGCTGAAGCTTTCTTT
CDR3: CISSQGQGAKAEAFF

V: TRBV11-2
size: once
J: TRBJ2-5
D: -
DNA: TGTGCCAGCAGCTTTATTGGGCTGCAAGAGACCCAGTACTTC
CDR3: CASSFIGLQETQYF

V: TRBV11-3
size: -
J: TRBJ1-6
D: -
DNA: TGTGTCAGCAGCTTAGAGGACAGATATAATTCAGACCTCCACTTT
CDR3: CVSSLEDRYNSDLHF

V: TRBV4-1
size: -
J: TRBJ2-3
D: TRBD1
DNA: TGTGCCAGCAGACAGAAAGCCTTCGGACAGGGGCTAAGCACAGATACGCAGTATTTT
CDR3: CASRQKAFGQGLSTDTQYF

V: TRBV6-5
size: -
J: TRBJ1-1
D: -
DNA: TGTGCCAGCAGTTACGGGGGCGGACCGGGCACTGAAGCTTCCTTT
CDR3: CASSYGGGPGTEASF

V: TRBV29-1
size: -
J: TRBJ2-3
D: TRBD1
DNA: TGCAGCGATGCCCGGGAGACAGGGGCAGGTACGCAGTATTTT
CDR3: CSDARETGAGTQYF

V: TRBV6-1
size: -
J: TRBJ2-7
D: TRBD1
DNA: TGTGCCAGCAGTGTGCAGGACAGGGGACCCGAGAAGTACTTC
CDR3: CASSVQDRGPEKYF

V: TRBV6-2/TRBV6-3
size: -
J: TRBJ2-3
D: TRBD2
DNA: TGTGCCAGCGCCTATGATAGCGGGGGGTACACATATACGCAGTATTTT
CDR3: CASAYDSGGYTYTQYF

V: TRBV18
size: few
J: TRBJ1-1
D: TRBD1
DNA: TGTGCCAGTACTGAACAGACAGGGGGGACTGAAGCTTTCTTT
CDR3: CASTEQTGGTEAFF

V: TRBV11-3
size: -
J: TRBJ2-5
D: -
DNA: TGTGCCAACAGCTTCCCTCGTATACAAGAGATCCAGTACTTC
CDR3: CANSFPRIQEIQYF

V: TRBV9
size: -
J: TRBJ2-7
D: TRBD2
DNA: TGTGCCAGCAGCGTAGGGGGAGGGTACTACGAGCAGTACTTC
CDR3: CASSVGGGYYEQYF

V: TRBV13
size: -
J: TRBJ2-7
D: -
DNA: TGTGGCAGCAGCGCGCCCTTTGAGTACGAACAGTACTTC
CDR3: CGSSAPFEYEQYF

V: TRBV13
size: -
J: TRBJ2-3
D: -
DNA: TGTGCCAGCAGTCGGGGACGCACAGATATGCAGTATTTT
CDR3: CASSRGRTDMQYF

V: TRBV20-1
size: many
J: TRBJ1-1
D: -
DNA: TGCAGTGCTAGTGGCCTCATGAACACTGAAGCTTTCTTT
CDR3: CSASGLMNTEAFF

V: TRBV28
size: -
J: TRBJ2-3
D: TRBD2
DNA: TGTGCCTGCCATGCCTGGAGCGGGGGGGCCTTGGGCACAGATACACAGTATTTT
CDR3: CACHAWSGGALGTDTQYF

V: TRBV4-2
size: -
J: TRBJ2-3
D: TRBD2
DNA: TGTGCCAGCAGCCAAGATGCGGTAGCGGGGGGCGTACGCACAGATACGCAGTATTTT
CDR3: CASSQDAVAGGVRTDTQYF

V: TRBV29-1
size: -
J: TRBJ2-3
D: TRBD1
DNA: TGCAGCGTCTCACAGGGGTGGTACGATATGCAGTATTTT
CDR3: CSVSQGWYDMQYF

V: TRBV11-2
size: -
J: TRBJ2-2
D: -
DNA: TGTGCCAGTAGCCTTTTCCAGACCGGGGAGCTGTTTTTT
CDR3: CASSLFQTGELFF